This T cell receptor (beta chain) was profiled in a study of T cells after yellow fever vaccination. This clonotype was detected only a few times. Its specificity is unknown. Notes on the study in general: Reappearance after the booster was seen for most primary-vaccination clones, at 96% CD4 and more than 80% CD8.

Germline V CDR1 and CDR2: MNHEY, SVGAGI. The CDR3 is 13 amino acids. V lost 6 bases and J 7 bases, leaving 14 bases between the germline ends. UMIs and a universal primer site were added when TCR cDNA was made by 5'RACE template switching. TCRdb analysed the 5' RACE reads with MiXCR anew, one entry per CDR3 protein. The table includes 200,000 to 300,000 distinct CDR3 sequences, about an eighth detected once. This sequence joins TRBV6-5 and TRBJ2-3; D gene ambiguous. This TCR was recovered from a man in his thirties or forties who received the YFV17D yellow fever vaccine. The starting material was CD4+ T cells sorted from PBMCs, obtained 45 days after the yellow fever booster vaccination. For the CDR3, the DNA is TGTGCCAGCAGCGCGGACCAGAGCAATACGCAGTATTTT. This gives the protein CASSADQSNTQYF.